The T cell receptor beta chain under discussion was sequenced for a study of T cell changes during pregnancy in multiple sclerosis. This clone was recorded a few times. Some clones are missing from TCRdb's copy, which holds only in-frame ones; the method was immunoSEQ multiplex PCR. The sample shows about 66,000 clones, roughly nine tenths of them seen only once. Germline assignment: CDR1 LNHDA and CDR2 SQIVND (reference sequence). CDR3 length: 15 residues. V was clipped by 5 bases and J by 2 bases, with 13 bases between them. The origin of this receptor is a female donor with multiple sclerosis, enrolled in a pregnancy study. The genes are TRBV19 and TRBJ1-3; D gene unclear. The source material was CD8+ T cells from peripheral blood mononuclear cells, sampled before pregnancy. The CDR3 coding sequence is TGTGCCAGTAGTCAACTCACGTCACCTGGAAACACCATATATTTT. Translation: CASSQLTSPGNTIYF.